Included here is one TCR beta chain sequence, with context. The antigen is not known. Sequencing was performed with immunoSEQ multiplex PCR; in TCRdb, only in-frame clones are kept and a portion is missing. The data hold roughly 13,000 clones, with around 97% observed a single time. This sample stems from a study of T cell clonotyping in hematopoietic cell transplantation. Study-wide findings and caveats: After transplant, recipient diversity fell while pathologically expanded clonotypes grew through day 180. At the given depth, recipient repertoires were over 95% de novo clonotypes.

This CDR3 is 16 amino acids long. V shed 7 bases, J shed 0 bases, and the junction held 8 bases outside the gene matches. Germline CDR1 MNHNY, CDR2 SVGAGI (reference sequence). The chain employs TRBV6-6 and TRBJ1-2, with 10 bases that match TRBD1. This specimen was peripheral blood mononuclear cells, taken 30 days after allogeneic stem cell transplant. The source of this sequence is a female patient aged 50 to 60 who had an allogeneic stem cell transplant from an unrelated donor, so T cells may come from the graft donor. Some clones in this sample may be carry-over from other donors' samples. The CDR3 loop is CASTIGGTGANYGYTF. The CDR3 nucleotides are TGTGCCAGCACCATAGGGGGGACAGGGGCTAACTATGGCTACACCTTC.